This T cell receptor (beta chain) was identified in a study of CD8 T cells in Susac syndrome. It was with random hexamers that about 0.45 to 1 ug RNA was reverse transcribed. MiXCR was run by TCRdb on the immunoSEQ multiplex PCR reads, yielding one entry per CDR3 protein. The sample lists over 140,000 distinct CDR3 sequences, approximately 95% occurring once. Remarks on this clonotype: What it binds is unknown.

The study's findings and limits: That the number of individuals in its TCR sequencing and HLA analysis was relatively small was acknowledged by the study.

This TCR was sampled from a human donor with Susac syndrome. The sequenced material came from CD4+ T cells from PBMCs.

CDR3 sequence reads: CAISESGSPYSNQPQHF. The DNA of the CDR3 is TGTGCCATCAGTGAGTCAGGCAGCCCCTATAGCAATCAGCCCCAGCATTTT. The chain is built from TRBV10-3 and TRBJ1-5; D not resolved. Per germline, CDR1 ENHRY and CDR2 SYGVKD. This CDR3 region has 17 residues. Trimming took off 0 bases at V and 0 bases at J, with 12 bases between the two ends.